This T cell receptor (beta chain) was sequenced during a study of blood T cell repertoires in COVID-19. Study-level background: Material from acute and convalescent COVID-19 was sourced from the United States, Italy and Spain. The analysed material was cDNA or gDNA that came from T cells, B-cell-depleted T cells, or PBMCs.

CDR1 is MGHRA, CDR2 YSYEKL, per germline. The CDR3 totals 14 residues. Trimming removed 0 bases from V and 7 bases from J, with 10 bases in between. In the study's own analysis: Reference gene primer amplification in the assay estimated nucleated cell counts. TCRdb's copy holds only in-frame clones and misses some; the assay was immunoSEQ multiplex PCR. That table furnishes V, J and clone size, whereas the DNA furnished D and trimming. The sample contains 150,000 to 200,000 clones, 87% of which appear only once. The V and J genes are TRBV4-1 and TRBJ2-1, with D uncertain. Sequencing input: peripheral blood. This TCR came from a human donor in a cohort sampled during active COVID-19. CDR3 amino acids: CASSQESRQNEQFF. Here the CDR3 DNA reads TGCGCCAGCAGCCAAGAATCTCGCCAGAATGAGCAGTTCTTC.